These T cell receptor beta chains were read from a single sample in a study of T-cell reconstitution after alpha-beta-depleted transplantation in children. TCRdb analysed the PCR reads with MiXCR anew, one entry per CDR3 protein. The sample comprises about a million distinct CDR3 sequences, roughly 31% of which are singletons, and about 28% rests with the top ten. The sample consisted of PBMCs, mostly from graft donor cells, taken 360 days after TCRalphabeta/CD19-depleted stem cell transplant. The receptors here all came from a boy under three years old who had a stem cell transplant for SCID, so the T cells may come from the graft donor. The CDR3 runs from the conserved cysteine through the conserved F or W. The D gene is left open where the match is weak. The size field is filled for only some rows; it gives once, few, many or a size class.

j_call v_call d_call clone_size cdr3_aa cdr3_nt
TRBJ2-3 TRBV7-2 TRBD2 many CASSFTSGAFTDTQYF TGTGCCAGCAGCTTTACTAGCGGGGCCTTCACAGATACGCAGTATTTT
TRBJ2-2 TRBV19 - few CASRRGRSSLNTGELFF TGTGCCAGTAGACGTGGCCGTTCCAGTTTGAACACCGGGGAGCTGTTTTTT
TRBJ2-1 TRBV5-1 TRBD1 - CASSLVSGTGVNEQFF TGCGCCAGCAGCTTGGTTTCCGGGACAGGGGTCAATGAGCAGTTCTTC
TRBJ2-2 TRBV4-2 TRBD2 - CASSHHAGLAGNTGELFF TGTGCCAGCAGCCACCACGCCGGACTAGCGGGGAACACCGGGGAGCTGTTTTTT
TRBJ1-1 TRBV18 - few CASSPQSIGAFDTEAFF TGTGCCAGCTCACCTCAGTCAATTGGGGCGTTTGACACTGAAGCTTTCTTT
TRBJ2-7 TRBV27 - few CASSSGGIYEQYF TGTGCCAGCAGTTCCGGGGGAATCTACGAGCAGTACTTC
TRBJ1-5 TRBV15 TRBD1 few CATSRGQQGTNQPQHF TGTGCCACCAGCAGAGGTCAACAGGGGACGAATCAGCCCCAGCATTTT
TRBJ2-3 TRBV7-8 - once CASSPHLSGGGRRTDTQYF TGTGCCAGCAGCCCTCACCTCTCAGGGGGGGGCCGGCGCACAGATACGCAGTATTTT
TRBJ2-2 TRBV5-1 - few CASSVGRLNTGELFF TGCGCCAGCAGCGTGGGACGGCTGAACACCGGGGAGCTGTTTTTT
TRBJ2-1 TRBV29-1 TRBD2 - CSVSSGGVYNEQFF TGCAGCGTATCCAGCGGGGGGGTCTACAATGAGCAGTTCTTC
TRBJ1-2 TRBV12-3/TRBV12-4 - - CASSPGARLNYGYTF TGTGCCAGCAGCCCTGGGGCCCGTCTTAACTATGGCTACACCTTC
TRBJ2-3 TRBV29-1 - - CSARPGSRDTQYF TGCAGCGCCCGACCGGGTTCCAGAGATACGCAGTATTTT
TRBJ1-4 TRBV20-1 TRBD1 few CSATGGGSRKLFF TGCAGTGCGACAGGGGGAGGGTCCAGGAAACTGTTTTTT
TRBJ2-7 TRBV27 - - CASSPARKDF TGTGCCAGCAGTCCCGCCAGGAAGGACTTC
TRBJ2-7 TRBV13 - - CASSLYGGGVIYEQYF TGTGCCAGCAGCTTATATGGGGGCGGGGTAATCTACGAGCAGTACTTC
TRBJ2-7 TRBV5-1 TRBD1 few CASSSPGTGTTGEQYF TGCGCCAGCAGCTCCCCCGGGACAGGGACTACGGGGGAGCAGTACTTC
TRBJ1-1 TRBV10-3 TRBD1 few CAARTGTEAFF TGTGCCGCCAGGACAGGGACTGAAGCTTTCTTT
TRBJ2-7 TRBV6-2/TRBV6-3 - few CASSYSILQSYYEQYF TGTGCCAGCAGTTACTCGATACTACAGTCCTACTACGAGCAGTACTTC
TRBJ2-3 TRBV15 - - CATSSSLGRVAQRTQYF TGTGCCACCAGCAGTAGCCTCGGCAGGGTGGCACAGAGGACGCAGTATTTT
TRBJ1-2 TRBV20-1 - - CSARDEGFLHGYTF TGCAGTGCTAGAGATGAAGGATTTCTTCATGGCTACACCTTC
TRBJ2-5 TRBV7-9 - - CASSLAAPQETQYF TGTGCCAGCAGCTTAGCGGCACCCCAAGAGACCCAGTACTTC
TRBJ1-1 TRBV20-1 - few CSAARRGGSTEAFF TGCAGTGCTGCCCGGAGGGGAGGTAGCACTGAAGCTTTCTTT
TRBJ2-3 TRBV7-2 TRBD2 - CASSLVGGGRTSDTQYF TGTGCCAGCAGCTTAGTCGGCGGGGGGCGGACGTCAGATACGCAGTATTTT
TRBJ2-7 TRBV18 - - CASSRNTGFEQYF TGTGCCAGCTCACGGAATACAGGGTTCGAGCAATACTTC
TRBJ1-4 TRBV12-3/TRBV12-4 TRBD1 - CASHTGDRENEKLFF TGTGCCAGCCACACGGGGGACAGGGAAAATGAAAAACTGTTTTTT
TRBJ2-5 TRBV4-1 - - CASSQDRGVLGPKETQYF TGCGCCAGCAGCCAAGATCGGGGTGTACTAGGCCCGAAAGAGACCCAGTACTTC
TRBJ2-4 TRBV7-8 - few CASSLAGGPRRDIQYF TGTGCCAGCAGCTTAGCAGGGGGTCCTCGCCGGGACATTCAGTACTTC
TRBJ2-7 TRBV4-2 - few CASSPRAGAFSSYEQYF TGTGCCAGCAGCCCACGGGCTGGGGCCTTTAGCTCCTACGAGCAGTACTTC
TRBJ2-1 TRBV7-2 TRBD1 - CASSRRGQTYNEQFF TGTGCCAGCAGCCGACGGGGACAGACATACAATGAGCAGTTCTTC
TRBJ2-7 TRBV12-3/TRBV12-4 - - CASSFVGDEQYF TGTGCCAGCAGTTTCGTAGGAGACGAGCAGTACTTC
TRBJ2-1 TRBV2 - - CASRGPGGNQEQFF TGTGCCAGCAGGGGGCCTGGGGGGAACCAGGAGCAGTTCTTC
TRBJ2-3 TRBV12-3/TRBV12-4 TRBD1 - CASSDRDRRFDTQYF TGTGCCAGCAGTGATCGGGACAGGAGGTTTGATACGCAGTATTTT
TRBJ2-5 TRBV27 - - CASTPGRDQETQYF TGTGCCAGCACCCCCGGCAGGGACCAAGAGACCCAGTACTTC
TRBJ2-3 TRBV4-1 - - CASSQGQKKGTDTQYF TGCGCCAGCAGCCAAGGGCAGAAGAAGGGCACAGATACGCAGTATTTT
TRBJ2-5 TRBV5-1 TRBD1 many CASSRTGRQETQYF TGCGCCAGCAGCCGGACAGGGAGGCAAGAGACCCAGTACTTC
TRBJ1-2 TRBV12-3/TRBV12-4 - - CASRPRDSGYTF TGTGCCAGCAGGCCCAGGGATTCTGGCTACACCTTC
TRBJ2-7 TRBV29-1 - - CSVESSGGYEQYF TGCAGCGTTGAGTCCAGCGGTGGGTACGAGCAGTACTTC